This passage covers 26 T cell receptor beta chains from one sample sequenced in a study of regulatory T cells in long-lasting Graves disease. Time point reported: newly diagnosed GD, antithyroid drugs for less than 3 months. Isolated PBMC RNA provided the starting material for the TCR library. Arm-PCR with iRepertoire HTBI primers amplified the CDR3 regions for these TCR beta libraries. TCRdb reanalysed the multiplex PCR reads using MiXCR and keeps one entry per CDR3 protein. The sample contains 560,000 or so distinct CDR3 sequences, about 16% of which appear only once. These data also formed part of another study, on T cells in Graves' hyperthyroidism and ophthalmopathy.

The input for sequencing was peripheral blood mononuclear cells (PBMCs), taken at new diagnosis, from a patient treated with antithyroid drugs. All receptors derive from a man younger than 35 with Graves disease.

The chain recombines TRBV28 with TRBJ1-6, with D hard to call. The CDR3 is 14 residues long. V was cut by 3 bases and J by 8 bases, with 11 bases left in between. The germline gives CDR1 MDHEN, CDR2 SYDVKM. CDR3 bases: TGTGCCAGCAGTTTGTCCCCTATGCATTCACCCCTCCACTTT. It is translated as CASSLSPMHSPLHF.

This clonotype was observed many times. The J gene is TRBJ2-1, the V gene TRBV27; TRBD2 matches 12 bases. The germline gives CDR1 MNHEY, CDR2 SMNVEV (reference sequence). V lost 2 bases, J lost 9 bases, and 14 bases stayed unmatched. The CDR3 loop spans 18 amino acids. As DNA, the CDR3 is TGTGCCAGCAGTTTACGACCCCGACTAGCGGGAGAGAGTTTTGAGCAGTTCTTC. Translating it yields CASSLRPRLAGESFEQFF.

This clonotype was seen many times. This chain connects TRBV9 to TRBJ2-5; D might be TRBD1 or TRBD2, each matching 6 bases. CDR1 and CDR2 from the germline V gene are SGDLS and YYNGEE. This CDR3 spans 15 amino acids. The V end was cut by 0 bases, the J end by 4 bases, with 13 bases between. CDR3 bases: TGTGCCAGCAGCGTAGGAGGGGGGCGGCGAGAGACCCAGTACTTC. Translating it yields CASSVGGGRRETQYF.

The chain recombines TRBV4-1 with TRBJ1-2; D might be TRBD1 (5 bases). The CDR3 totals 15 residues. Between the trimmed V and J ends, which lost 3 bases and 5 bases, there was a span of 16 bases. CDR1 is MGHRA and CDR2 is YSYEKL in the germline V gene. The CDR3 reads CASSQEGPTFYGYTF. Written as DNA, the CDR3 is TGCGCCAGCAGCCAGGAGGGACCGACTTTTTATGGCTACACCTTC.

This clonotype was recorded at least ten times. This rearrangement joins TRBV29-1 to TRBJ2-3; a weak D match, TRBD2 (6 bases). There are 13 residues in the CDR3. CDR1 is SQVTM and CDR2 is ANQGSEA in the germline V gene. Here the CDR3 reads CSLGASAADTQYF. In nucleotides, the CDR3 is TGCAGTCTAGGCGCTAGCGCGGCAGATACGCAGTATTTT.

In its sample, this clonotype was seen many times. The chain combines TRBV27 with TRBJ2-6; D unclear. V was shortened by 1 base and J by 4 bases, with 5 bases between the two germline ends. Germline V CDR1 and CDR2: MNHEY, SMNVEV (reference sequence). The CDR3 covers 14 residues. This chain's CDR3 is CASSLLGGANVLTF. CDR3 in DNA: TGTGCCAGCAGTTTATTGGGCGGGGCCAACGTCCTGACTTTC.

This clonotype was recorded many times. The chain employs TRBV11-2 and TRBJ2-7; D might be TRBD2 (5 bases). Trimming cost V 9 bases and J 0 bases, with 18 bases left between them. Germline-derived CDR1 and CDR2 are SGHAT and FQNNGV. The CDR3 runs 15 residues. The CDR3 spells CASRNRGHHSYEQYF. In DNA, the CDR3 is TGTGCCAGTAGAAATCGCGGGCACCACTCCTACGAGCAGTACTTC.

The CDR3 is CASSLNWNEQFF. The DNA of the CDR3 is TGTGCCAGCAGTTTAAATTGGAATGAGCAGTTCTTC. The chain carries TRBV27 and TRBJ2-1; D call uncertain. V was clipped by 2 bases and J by 7 bases, with 6 bases between them. Germline lookup yields CDR1 MNHEY and CDR2 SMNVEV (reference sequence). The CDR3 contains 12 residues.

This clonotype was counted ten times or more. V gene TRBV12-3 or TRBV12-4 combines with J gene TRBJ2-1; 9 bases map to TRBD2. The CDR3 is 15 amino acids. Unmatched junction bases numbered 11, after V lost 7 bases and J lost 7 bases. CDR3 amino acids: CASNSPPSGDNEQFF. In DNA form, the CDR3 reads TGTGCCAGCAACTCCCCTCCTAGCGGGGATAATGAGCAGTTCTTC.

On this clonotype itself: A clone one base away is much larger, so this may be a read error. The rearrangement joins TRBV30 to TRBJ1-4; D uncertain. The length of the CDR3 is 13 residues. Germline assignment: CDR1 GTSNPN and CDR2 SVGIG (reference sequence). In DNA, the CDR3 is TGTGCCCGGAGTGTCATGGATAATGAAAAACTGTTTTTT. The encoded protein is CARSVMDNEKLFF.

This clonotype showed up just a few times. The CDR3 loop reads CASSPELDRGVNTGELFF. For the CDR3, the DNA is TGCGCCAGCAGCCCGGAGCTCGATCGGGGGGTGAACACCGGGGAGCTGTTTTTT. The chain recombines TRBV5-1 with TRBJ2-2; TRBD2 matches at 7 bases. This CDR3 region has 18 residues. Germline trimming cut 4 bases from V and 1 base from J; bases unmatched to any gene: 13. In germline, CDR1 is SGHRS, CDR2 YFSETQ.

This clonotype has only a few counts. The rearrangement joins TRBV3-1 to TRBJ1-5; no clear D. The germline gives CDR1 LGHDT, CDR2 YNNKEL (reference sequence). The ends were cut back, 4 bases at V and 3 bases at J, with 13 bases in the middle. The CDR3 length is 15 residues. CDR3 coding DNA: TGTGCCAGCAGCCCGTACTCGACCCCCAATCAGCCCCAGCATTTT. Protein: CASSPYSTPNQPQHF.

The CDR3 reads CAWTLGQGAFGGYTF. CDR3 DNA sequence: TGTGCCTGGACATTGGGACAGGGGGCTTTTGGTGGCTACACCTTC. This sequence joins TRBV30 and TRBJ1-2, with 12 positions matching TRBD1. Germline V CDR1 and CDR2: GTSNPN, SVGIG (reference sequence). V lost 4 bases and J lost 7; bases outside the gene matches: 10. The CDR3 is 15 residues long.

The rearrangement joins TRBV20-1 to TRBJ2-7, with 7 positions matching TRBD2. CDR3 length: 14 amino acids. Germline assignment: CDR1 DFQATT and CDR2 SNEGSKA (reference sequence). V dropped 2 bases and J dropped 7; count of bases not matched to a gene: 11. CDR3 DNA: TGCAGTGCTAGAAGGGCGGGGGACGTCAGGGAGCAGTACTTC. Residues: CSARRAGDVREQYF.

This clonotype was counted at least ten times. CDR3 in amino acids: CASSHYDLSSEQYF. The CDR3 DNA sequence: TGTGCCAGCAGCCATTATGATTTGAGCTCCGAGCAGTACTTC. V gene TRBV3-1 combines with J gene TRBJ2-7; unclear D gene. The CDR3 extends over 14 amino acids. V was cut by 3 bases and J by 6 bases, with 15 bases left in between. Germline CDR1 is LGHDT and CDR2 is YNNKEL (reference sequence).

This clonotype was seen ten or more times. The chain recombines TRBV2 with TRBJ2-1, with TRBD1 matching 8 bases. CDR1 and CDR2 from the germline V gene are SNHLY and FYNNEI. Trimming at V came to 2 bases and at J to 5 bases, leaving 5 bases not matched to a gene. This CDR3 has 15 amino acids. The CDR3 region has the DNA TGTGCCAGCAGTGAAACGAGGACAGGGAACAATGAGCAGTTCTTC. Amino acid sequence: CASSETRTGNNEQFF.

This clonotype was picked up a small number of times. This sequence joins TRBV28 and TRBJ2-4; 7 positions match TRBD2. With V trimmed by 5 bases and J by 6 bases, 7 bases remained unmatched. This CDR3 comprises 14 residues. From germline, CDR1 is MDHEN and CDR2 SYDVKM. The CDR3 here is CASSTPGGTNIQYF. Here the CDR3 DNA reads TGTGCCAGCAGTACTCCGGGGGGAACAAACATTCAGTACTTC.

This clonotype was detected only a few times. J is TRBJ2-7 and V is TRBV6-1, with 9 positions matching TRBD2. V lost 6 bases and J lost 2; bases outside the gene matches: 5. CDR1 is MNHNS and CDR2 is SASEGT in the germline V gene. This CDR3 is built from 14 residues. The CDR3 coding sequence is TGTGCCAGCAGGCGTAGCGGGAGTACCTACGAGCAGTACTTC. Protein: CASRRSGSTYEQYF.

This clonotype was counted a few times. This chain's CDR3 is CATGSGRGDEQFF. DNA of the CDR3: TGTGCCACGGGGAGCGGGAGGGGGGATGAGCAGTTCTTC. The rearrangement uses TRBV2 and TRBJ2-1; 10 positions agree with TRBD2. The CDR3 covers 13 residues. From germline, CDR1 is SNHLY and CDR2 FYNNEI. J lost 8 bases, V lost 10 bases, and 8 bases had no gene match.

This clonotype has just a few counts. The gene calls are TRBV5-5 and TRBJ1-1; D possibly corresponds to TRBD1 (5 bases). The CDR3 runs to 14 residues. Germline lookup yields CDR1 SGHKS and CDR2 YYEKEE (reference sequence). With 5 bases removed from V and 0 bases from J, the gap between germline ends came to 11 bases. The CDR3 loop reads CASSWDVVNTEAFF. CDR3 bases: TGTGCCAGCAGTTGGGACGTGGTGAACACTGAAGCTTTCTTT.

This clonotype was counted ten times or more. The chain employs TRBV7-9 and TRBJ2-2; 7 positions match TRBD2. This CDR3 is built from 15 residues. Trimming removed 4 bases from V and 3 bases from J; junction bases left unmatched: 5. The germline CDR1 and CDR2 sequences are SEHNR and FQNEAQ (reference sequence). The CDR3: CASSYGLVDTGELFF. CDR3 coding DNA: TGTGCCAGCAGCTATGGACTAGTGGACACCGGGGAGCTGTTTTTT.

Many counts were recorded for this clonotype. The V gene is TRBV18, the J gene TRBJ1-1; TRBD1 aligns across 7 bases. V lost 5 bases to trimming and J lost 4 bases; unmatched junction nucleotides: 4. The germline CDR1 and CDR2 sequences are KGHSH and LQKENI. The CDR3 runs to 13 residues. In DNA form, the CDR3 reads TGTGCCAGCTCATTCGACAGGGCCACTGAAGCTTTCTTT. Translated, it gives CASSFDRATEAFF.

CDR3 loop: CASSPAPARGNTIYF. The CDR3, as DNA: TGTGCCAGCAGCCCAGCCCCGGCCAGGGGAAACACCATATATTTT. The chain links TRBV27 to TRBJ1-3; D is unclear. This CDR3 spans 15 amino acids. V was trimmed by 6 bases and J by 4 bases, leaving 16 bases between them. Germline-derived CDR1 and CDR2 are MNHEY and SMNVEV (reference sequence).

This clonotype has only a few counts. This chain links TRBV6-1 with TRBJ1-5; 7 positions match TRBD1. Germline V CDR1 and CDR2: MNHNS, SASEGT. V lost 2 bases, J lost 7 bases, and 14 bases stayed unmatched. The CDR3 extends over 17 amino acids. DNA of the CDR3: TGTGCCAGCAGTGAACTAACAGGGGCGTATCGAGGGCAGCCCCAGCATTTT. Amino acids: CASSELTGAYRGQPQHF.

This clonotype was counted ten times or more. This chain connects TRBV11-2 to TRBJ1-1; D is ambiguous. Germline V gene data show CDR1 as SGHAT and CDR2 as FQNNGV. The CDR3 totals 14 residues. V was clipped by 2 bases and J by 0 bases, with 7 bases between them. CDR3 protein: CASSLRGMNTEAFF. The CDR3 coding sequence is TGTGCCAGCAGCTTAAGAGGGATGAACACTGAAGCTTTCTTT. Full variable domain (outside the CDR3, taken from reference TRBV11-2 and TRBJ1-1): EAGVAQSPRYKIIEKRQSVAFWCNPISGHATLYWYQQILGQGPKLLIQFQNNGVVDDSQLPKDRFSAERLKGVDSTLKIQPAKLEDSAVYLCASSLRGMNTEAFFGQGTRLTVV.

The table lists this clonotype with many counts. DNA of the CDR3: TGCGCCAGCAGAACCGGGACTAGCGGACACAATGAGCAGTTCTTC. Its translation is CASRTGTSGHNEQFF. The chain joins TRBV5-1 to TRBJ2-1, with 11 bases identical to TRBD2. V dropped 5 bases and J dropped 5; count of bases not matched to a gene: 6. This CDR3 contains 15 residues. The germline CDR1 and CDR2 sequences are SGHRS and YFSETQ.